The rows below give T cell receptor beta chains drawn from one sample of a study of control samples from healthy donors and cancer patients. The data were produced by immunoSEQ multiplex PCR, yet TCRdb's version contains in-frame clones alone and is incomplete. The sample has roughly 130,000 clones, about 88% seen once. The sample comprised blood. Receptors were obtained from a woman aged 30 to 39 in good health. Both conserved end residues are part of each CDR3. The D gene is left open where the match is weak. Some rows mark clone size as missing; the rest say once, few, many or name a class of expanded clone.

TRBV20-1	-	TRBJ1-5	-	TGCAGTGCTAGTTTGGACAGAAGCAATCAGCCCCAGCATTTT	CSASLDRSNQPQHF
TRBV12-3/TRBV12-4	-	TRBJ1-1	-	TGTGCCAGTTCCTGGGCGAACACTGAAGCTTTCTTT	CASSWANTEAFF
TRBV3-1/TRBV3-2	once	TRBJ2-1	-	TGTGCCAGCAGCCAAGGGCAGGGGGGGTACAATGAGCAGTTCTTC	CASSQGQGGYNEQFF
TRBV6-5	-	TRBJ1-1	-	TGTGCCAGCGCTATTACAGGGTTGAACACTGAAGCTTTCTTT	CASAITGLNTEAFF
TRBV3-1/TRBV3-2	-	TRBJ2-7	TRBD1	TGTGCCAGCAGCCTGGGACAGATTATCCACGAGCAGTACTTC	CASSLGQIIHEQYF
TRBV6-5	-	TRBJ1-4	-	TGTGCAGCGGCCAGGGGCGAAACTAATGAAAAACTGTTTTTT	CAAARGETNEKLFF
TRBV27	-	TRBJ1-5	-	TGTGCCAGCAGTTTACAGGCGAATCAGCCCCAGCATTTT	CASSLQANQPQHF
TRBV7-7	-	TRBJ1-1	-	TGTGCCAGCAGCCCACTACTGAACACTGAAGCTTTCTTT	CASSPLLNTEAFF
TRBV5-1	-	TRBJ2-1	TRBD2	TGCGCCAGCAGCTCCCTAGCGGGAGACGGCAATGAGCAGTTCTTC	CASSSLAGDGNEQFF
TRBV20-1	-	TRBJ2-1	-	TGCAGTGCTGCAATGGGGCAGGAGCAGTTCTTC	CSAAMGQEQFF
TRBV12-5	-	TRBJ2-3	TRBD1	TGTGCTAGTGGTTCCCCCGGGACAGGGGACTCAGATACGCAGTATTTT	CASGSPGTGDSDTQYF
TRBV28	once	TRBJ1-3	-	TGTGCCAGCAGTATCTACCGGGACCCTGGAAACACCATATATTTT	CASSIYRDPGNTIYF
TRBV4-1	-	TRBJ1-6	-	TGCGCCAGCAGCCAAGAATCAGGAAATTCACCCCTCCACTTT	CASSQESGNSPLHF
TRBV27	-	TRBJ2-1	TRBD2	TGTGCCAGCAGTCTAGCGGGAGGCTCCTACAATGAGCAGTTCTTC	CASSLAGGSYNEQFF
TRBV7-2	-	TRBJ1-5	-	TGTGCCAGCAGCCTCGAGGGGCCTAGCAATCAGCCCCAGCATTTT	CASSLEGPSNQPQHF
TRBV3-1/TRBV3-2	once	TRBJ2-7	-	TGTGCCAGCAGCCAAGATGGGGGCTCCTACGAGCAGTACTTC	CASSQDGGSYEQYF
TRBV2	-	TRBJ2-7	-	TGTGCCAGCAACCTGGACGCGGGCCATCACGAGCAGTACTTC	CASNLDAGHHEQYF
TRBV6-5	-	TRBJ2-3	-	TGTGCCAGCAGTTATTGGGCAGGGACAGATACGCAGTATTTT	CASSYWAGTDTQYF
TRBV5-6	once	TRBJ2-5	TRBD2	TGTGCCAGCAGCTTGGCCGTAGGACTAGCTAGGGAGACCCAGTACTTC	CASSLAVGLARETQYF
TRBV19	-	TRBJ2-4	-	TGTGCCACCACACCGGGGGACAGAGCCAAAAACATTCAGTACTTC	CATTPGDRAKNIQYF
TRBV30	few	TRBJ2-2	-	TGTGCCTGGAGTGTATTCGGCGGGGAGCTGTTTTTT	CAWSVFGGELFF
TRBV30	-	TRBJ2-5	-	TGTGCCTGGACCCCCCCCGGAGAGACCCAGTACTTC	CAWTPPGETQYF